This entry concerns a single T cell receptor beta chain. The sample originates from a study of blood T cell repertoires in COVID-19. Whole-study context: Some COVID-19 samples were acute and others convalescent; all came from the United States, Italy and Spain.

Authors' analysis steps: Using reference gene primer amplification, nucleated cell counts were estimated. Libraries were prepared by immunoSEQ multiplex PCR; TCRdb keeps only in-frame clonotypes and omits some of them. The V and J calls and the clone size are those of that table, but D and trimming were determined from the DNA. The sample has around 190,000 clones, roughly 84% seen once. The CDR3 spans 15 residues. Germline CDR1 is SGHTA and CDR2 is FQGNSA. The junction had 3 bases not matched to a gene; V was cut back by 9 bases and J by 2 bases. The sample comprised peripheral blood. This clonotype was obtained from a man aged 50 to 59 with COVID-19, enrolled during active disease. This rearrangement joins TRBV7-2 to TRBJ2-5, with TRBD2 matching 16 bases. The CDR3 protein is CASGTSGGDQETQYF. The CDR3 DNA sequence: TGTGCCAGTGGGACTAGCGGGGGGGATCAAGAGACCCAGTACTTC.